This TCR beta chain emerged from a study of identical twins. Whole-study results and caveats: Sequences that were beta out-of-frame showed weaker excess twin sharing. Sequences that were out-of-frame, alpha and twin-shared displayed an excess of low generation probability.

This clonotype was observed a few times. The antigen remains undetermined. Germline V lookup: CDR1 LNHDA, CDR2 SQIVND (reference sequence). The CDR3 runs to 18 residues. The junction had 5 bases not matched to a gene; V was cut back by 1 base and J by 0 bases. TCRdb redid the calling of the 5' RACE reads with MiXCR, one entry per CDR3 protein. The profile shows about 660,000 distinct CDR3 sequences, 8% to 9% of them singletons. These sequences were also reported in another study, on yellow fever vaccine responses in identical twins. That investigation notes: In identical twins, vaccine T cell responses appeared partly shared and partly individual.

The chain links TRBV19 to TRBJ2-2; 10 bases are a match to TRBD2. Sequenced sample: PBMCs. This TCR came from a young woman in good health. The CDR3 spells CASSIALAGTPNTGELFF. The CDR3 DNA is TGTGCCAGTAGTATAGCACTAGCGGGGACTCCGAACACCGGGGAGCTGTTTTTT.